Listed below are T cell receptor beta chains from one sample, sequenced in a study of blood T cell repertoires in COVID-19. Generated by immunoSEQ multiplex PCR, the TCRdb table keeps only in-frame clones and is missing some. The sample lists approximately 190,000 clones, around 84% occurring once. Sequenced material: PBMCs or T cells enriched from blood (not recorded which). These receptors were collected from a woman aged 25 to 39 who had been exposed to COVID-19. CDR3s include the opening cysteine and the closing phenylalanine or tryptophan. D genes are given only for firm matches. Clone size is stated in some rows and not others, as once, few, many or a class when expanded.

TGCAGTGCTAGTGGGGGATGGGGGCTGGGCACTGAAGCTTTCTTT CSASGGWGLGTEAFF - TRBJ1-1 - TRBV20-1
TGCGCCAGCAGTGCGACTAGCGGGTTTCTTTCAGATACGCAGTATTTT CASSATSGFLSDTQYF - TRBJ2-3 TRBD2 TRBV10-2
TGTGCCAGCTCGTTCGACAGCCTGAACACTGAAGCTTTCTTT CASSFDSLNTEAFF - TRBJ1-1 - TRBV18
TGTGCCAGAAGCTTCGGCCAGGGGAAGCGGAACACTGAAGCTTTCTTT CARSFGQGKRNTEAFF once TRBJ1-1 - TRBV5-3
TGTGCCAGCAGTGGTCAGGGGCTTGTGGAGACCCAGTACTTC CASSGQGLVETQYF - TRBJ2-5 - TRBV2
TGTGCCAGCAGCGTAGTCGGGACTAGCGTCAATGAGCAGTTCTTC CASSVVGTSVNEQFF once TRBJ2-1 TRBD2 TRBV9
TGTGCCAGCAGTGAATCTTGGGCGGGACAGAATCAGCCCCAGCATTTT CASSESWAGQNQPQHF - TRBJ1-5 TRBD1 TRBV6-1
TGTGCCAGACAGGGAAGTACCTTC CARQGSTF once TRBJ1-2 - TRBV2
TGTGCCAGCAGCTCAACGACAGGCGCTTATGGCTACACCTTC CASSSTTGAYGYTF - TRBJ1-2 - TRBV9
TGTGCTAGTGGTCTCCGGGACAGGTACTCTGGAAACACCATATATTTT CASGLRDRYSGNTIYF few TRBJ1-3 TRBD1 TRBV12-5
TGTGCCAGCAGCTTAGCAAGCCAGCCGGGAGCTTTCTTT CASSLASQPGAFF - TRBJ1-1 - TRBV7-9
TGTGCCAGCAGCGCCACCGGGACTAGCGGGTCTGATCGAGATACGCAGTATTTT CASSATGTSGSDRDTQYF - TRBJ2-3 TRBD2 TRBV9
TGTGCCAGCAGCATCGACAGGGACGAGCAGTACTTC CASSIDRDEQYF - TRBJ2-7 TRBD1 TRBV9
TGTGCCAGCAGCTTAGATCAGGGGGCCTGGGGAGAGCAGTTCTTC CASSLDQGAWGEQFF - TRBJ2-1 TRBD1 TRBV7-9
TGTGCCTGGACCCAATCGGGAGAGGGCTACACCTTC CAWTQSGEGYTF few TRBJ1-2 - TRBV30
TGCGCCAGCAGCCCGGACCCGGACAGGGTGGACACTGAAGCTTTCTTT CASSPDPDRVDTEAFF - TRBJ1-1 TRBD1 TRBV5-1
TGTGCCAGCAGCCCCCGGGACAGGCGATCGGAGACCCAGTACTTC CASSPRDRRSETQYF - TRBJ2-5 TRBD1 TRBV3-1/TRBV3-2
TGTGCCAGCAGCGTGGGAGAGGGACAGAGCTACGAGCAGTACTTC CASSVGEGQSYEQYF - TRBJ2-7 TRBD1 TRBV9
TGTGCCAGCAGGGGAGACAGGGAGAAGAATGGCTACACCTTC CASRGDREKNGYTF - TRBJ1-2 TRBD1 TRBV6-1
TGTGCCAGCAGCCCCACTAGCGGGGGGGCGTATGAGCAGTTCTTC CASSPTSGGAYEQFF - TRBJ2-1 TRBD2 TRBV3-1/TRBV3-2
TGTGCCAGCAGTTACTCGCTCAGTTCCCCCTACGAGCAGTACTTC CASSYSLSSPYEQYF few TRBJ2-7 - TRBV6-6
TGCGCCAGCAGCTTGTATGGCCCGACCTACGAGCAGTACTTC CASSLYGPTYEQYF - TRBJ2-7 - TRBV5-1
TGTGCCAGCACCAGACAGGGAACGAACTATGGCTACACCTTC CASTRQGTNYGYTF - TRBJ1-2 TRBD1 TRBV6-5
TGTGCCAGCAGCCCCGGGACAGGGCGAAGCACCGGGGAGCTGTTTTTT CASSPGTGRSTGELFF - TRBJ2-2 TRBD1 TRBV11-3
TGTGCCAGCAGCGCGAGTCAGGACACTGAAGCTTTCTTT CASSASQDTEAFF - TRBJ1-1 - TRBV7-9
TGTGCCAGCAGCCCAAATCTCCGGGACACAACCATGGGGGAGCAGTACTTC CASSPNLRDTTMGEQYF - TRBJ2-7 - TRBV7-7
TGTGCCAGCAGCGGGCAGGGGGCCAATCAGCCCCAGCATTTT CASSGQGANQPQHF few TRBJ1-5 TRBD1 TRBV9
TGTGCCAGCAGCTTAGCTAGCGGGGGGGCAAGCTCCTACAATGAGCAGTTCTTC CASSLASGGASSYNEQFF - TRBJ2-1 TRBD2 TRBV13
TGTGCTAGCAGCCCCTACCCCGCAGGGGCGGTAGAGAATGAGCAGTTCTTC CASSPYPAGAVENEQFF - TRBJ2-1 - TRBV7-7
TGTGCCAGCAGTTATAACCGGGACAGGGATATAAAGGACACTGAAGCTTTCTTT CASSYNRDRDIKDTEAFF - TRBJ1-1 TRBD1 TRBV6-2/TRBV6-3
TGTGCCTGGAAGGCCCAGACTAACTCTGGAAACACCATATATTTT CAWKAQTNSGNTIYF - TRBJ1-3 - TRBV30
TGTGCCAGCAGCCCGCGTACCCCCTTACCGAACACAGATACGCAGTATTTT CASSPRTPLPNTDTQYF - TRBJ2-3 - TRBV7-9
TGTGCCAGCAGCTCGGCGGCCGGGCAGTACTTC CASSSAAGQYF - TRBJ2-7 - TRBV5-5
TGTGCCAGCAGCCGAAAATCGCTAGCGGGATCATGGACCGGGGAGCTGTTTTTT CASSRKSLAGSWTGELFF - TRBJ2-2 TRBD2 TRBV3-1/TRBV3-2
TGTGCCAGCAGTGAATATTGGGATGTGGGGGGAAGACTGAACACTGAAGCTTTCTTT CASSEYWDVGGRLNTEAFF - TRBJ1-1 - TRBV2
TGTGCCAGCGCACTAGCGGGGATCACAGATACGCAGTATTTT CASALAGITDTQYF - TRBJ2-3 TRBD2 TRBV2
TGTGCCACCAGCTCCCGGCAGGTATCGAGTCAGCCCCAGCATTTT CATSSRQVSSQPQHF - TRBJ1-5 - TRBV15
TGTGCCAGCAGCTTGGGCACAGGGTATCAGCCCCAGCATTTT CASSLGTGYQPQHF few TRBJ1-5 - TRBV5-5
TGCGCCAGCAGCCAAGTACAGGGAGGCACAGATACGCAGTATTTT CASSQVQGGTDTQYF - TRBJ2-3 - TRBV4-1
TGTGCCTGCGGGAGGAACACTGAAGCTTTCTTT CACGRNTEAFF - TRBJ1-1 - TRBV30
TGTGCCAGCAGTTCCTTCAGCACAGATACGCAGTATTTT CASSSFSTDTQYF - TRBJ2-3 - TRBV27
TGTGCCAGCAGTTACTCGGAGGCAGGGAACACTGAAGCTTTCTTT CASSYSEAGNTEAFF - TRBJ1-1 - TRBV6-5
TGCGCCAGCAGCCAAGAAGAAGCAGGTATTGACAGAACTAATGAAAAACTGTTTTTT CASSQEEAGIDRTNEKLFF - TRBJ1-4 - TRBV4-1
TGCGCCAGCAGCCAAGTATACGGGGACACTGAAGCTTTCTTT CASSQVYGDTEAFF - TRBJ1-1 - TRBV4-1
TGTGCCAGCAGCCTATGGGCAGGTGGGCAGGCCGACAATGAGCAGTTCTTC CASSLWAGGQADNEQFF - TRBJ2-1 - TRBV27
TGCGCCAGCAGCGAAAGCGGACTAGCGAAGAACCCGCACTACGAGCAGTACTTC CASSESGLAKNPHYEQYF - TRBJ2-7 TRBD2 TRBV10-2